The 24 T cell receptor beta chains given below trace back to one sample, sequenced in a study of T cell responses to AZD1222 COVID-19 vaccine. This table comes from immunoSEQ multiplex PCR, and its TCRdb copy is limited to in-frame clones, with some not included. Among about 130,000 clones, around four fifths were seen once, and the ten largest hold 4.1%. Sample: peripheral blood, taken on day 0 of AZD1222 vaccination. Receptors originate from an adult in good health.

The chain carries TRBV20-1 and TRBJ2-7; D is unclear. The CDR3 consists of 14 residues. Trimming took off 3 bases at V and 3 bases at J, with 15 bases between the two ends. CDR1 and CDR2 from the germline V gene are DFQATT and SNEGSKA (reference sequence). The CDR3 bases are TGCAGTGCTAGTGTCCTCCCCGACGGCTACGAGCAGTACTTC. Translation: CSASVLPDGYEQYF.

The rearrangement links TRBV28 to TRBJ1-3, with TRBD1 as a possible D gene (6 bases). The CDR3 is 16 residues long. V shed 2 bases and J shed 0 bases, with 11 bases lying between them. The germline CDR1 and CDR2 sequences are MDHEN and SYDVKM. In nucleotides, the CDR3 is TGTGCCAGCAGTTTAGGCGGGGGGCGCTCTGGAAACACCATATATTTT. Translation: CASSLGGGRSGNTIYF. The variable domain in full, completed from reference TRBV28 and TRBJ1-3, reads DVKVTQSSRYLVKRTGEKVFLECVQDMDHENMFWYRQDPGLGLRLIYFSYDVKMKEKGDIPEGYSVSREKKERFSLILESASTNQTSMYLCASSLGGGRSGNTIYFGEGSWLTVV.

This sequence joins TRBV13 and TRBJ1-6; 7 nucleotides align to TRBD1. The CDR3 has 18 residues. Germline values: CDR1 PRHDT, CDR2 FYEKMQ (reference sequence). The trim removed 4 bases at V and 2 bases at J, leaving 11 bases unmatched. The CDR3 loop is CASSSRPDRVPYNSPLHF. DNA of the CDR3: TGTGCCAGCAGCTCCAGGCCCGACAGGGTCCCCTATAATTCACCCCTCCACTTT.

J is TRBJ2-2 and V is TRBV7-8; D not certain. The V and J ends lost 5 bases and 2 bases respectively, with 12 bases between them. The CDR3 runs 15 residues. Germline CDR1 is SGHVS and CDR2 is FQNEAQ. The CDR3 DNA reads as TGTGCCAGCAGCCCTGGTGGGGTAAACACCGGGGAGCTGTTTTTT. It yields the protein CASSPGGVNTGELFF.

The V and J genes are TRBV5-4 and TRBJ2-5; D remains unclear. Germline V gene data show CDR1 as SGHNT and CDR2 as YYREEE (reference sequence). The CDR3 runs 14 residues. With 0 bases removed from V and 1 base from J, the gap between germline ends came to 7 bases. CDR3 sequence: CASSLATVQETQYF. Written as DNA, the CDR3 is TGTGCCAGCAGCTTGGCGACGGTCCAAGAGACCCAGTACTTC.

This clone turned up a few times. V and J are TRBV24-1 and TRBJ2-7, with D perhaps matching TRBD1 (5 bases). Germline values: CDR1 KGHDR, CDR2 SFDVKD. Deletions cut 3 bases from V and 2 bases from J, with 13 bases between. The CDR3 totals 15 residues. CDR3 in amino acids: CATSDNGANAYEQYF. CDR3 nucleotide sequence: TGTGCCACCAGTGATAATGGGGCAAATGCCTACGAGCAGTACTTC.

The chain is built from TRBV4-1 and TRBJ1-5; 7 bases are a match to TRBD1. After removal of 4 bases from V and 5 bases from J, the junction contained 8 bases not matched to a gene. The CDR3 runs to 15 residues. Germline V gene lookup returns CDR1 MGHRA and CDR2 YSYEKL. The CDR3 sequence is CASSPRGSGDQPQHF. CDR3 bases: TGCGCCAGCAGCCCCAGGGGGTCCGGTGATCAGCCCCAGCATTTT.

This clone was picked up a small number of times. The chain combines TRBV24-1 with TRBJ1-4; 9 bases align to TRBD1. The trim removed 4 bases at V and 7 bases at J, leaving 12 bases unmatched. Germline V gives CDR1 KGHDR, CDR2 SFDVKD. The CDR3 is made up of 17 amino acids. As DNA, the CDR3 is TGTGCCACCAGTGACCGGACAGGGGATAGGGCTTGTGAAAAACTGTTTTTT. As protein: CATSDRTGDRACEKLFF.

This chain links TRBV7-3 with TRBJ2-5; no clear D gene. Trimming pared 1 base from V and 3 bases from J, leaving 12 bases between. The CDR3 covers 15 residues. Germline V CDR1 and CDR2: SGHTA, FQGTGA. The CDR3: CASSLMGVGEETQYF. As DNA, the CDR3 is TGTGCCAGCAGCTTAATGGGTGTGGGCGAAGAGACCCAGTACTTC. Looking up the rest from reference TRBV7-3 and TRBJ2-5 gives the full variable domain: GAGVSQTPSNKVTEKGKYVELRCDPISGHTALYWYRQSLGQGPEFLIYFQGTGAADDSGLPNDRFFAVRPEGSVSTLKIQRTERGDSAVYLCASSLMGVGEETQYFGPGTRLLVL.

This clone was detected once. This chain links TRBV9 with TRBJ1-1; D unclear. Germline CDR1 reads SGDLS; CDR2 reads YYNGEE. Trimming removed 4 bases at V and 1 base at J, with 11 bases between. This CDR3 has 14 amino acids. The CDR3, as DNA: TGTGCCAGCAGCAAAGGATCGGGGAACACTGAAGCTTTCTTT. Residues: CASSKGSGNTEAFF. Using reference TRBV9 and TRBJ1-1 for the parts outside the CDR3, the full variable domain is DSGVTQTPKHLITATGQRVTLRCSPRSGDLSVYWYQQSLDQGLQFLIQYYNGEERAKGNILERFSAQQFPDLHSELNLSSLELGDSALYFCASSKGSGNTEAFFGQGTRLTVV.

V and J are TRBV19 and TRBJ1-1; a possible D gene is TRBD1 (5 bases). This CDR3 is built from 16 residues. Germline V gene sequence: CDR1 LNHDA, CDR2 SQIVND (reference sequence). V dropped 2 bases and J dropped 0 bases, with 13 bases sitting between them. CDR3 sequence (DNA): TGTGCCAGTAGTATACTGGGGGGAGCTATGAACACTGAAGCTTTCTTT. Its protein product is CASSILGGAMNTEAFF.

The rearrangement joins TRBV18 to TRBJ1-5, with D possibly TRBD1 on 5 matching bases. The CDR3 consists of 14 residues. CDR1 is KGHSH, CDR2 LQKENI, per germline. V lost 1 base to trimming and J lost 4 bases, with 8 bases between them. CDR3 nucleotide sequence: TGTGCCAGCTCACCACAAGGGGCTAATCAGCCCCAGCATTTT. Translation gives CASSPQGANQPQHF.

The genes are TRBV30 and TRBJ2-3; no reliable D call. Germline V CDR1 and CDR2: GTSNPN, SVGIG (reference sequence). The CDR3 runs 15 residues. V lost 1 base and J lost 2, with 13 bases in between. Here the CDR3 reads CAWSAPGGYTDTQYF. For the CDR3, the DNA is TGTGCCTGGAGTGCCCCGGGTGGGTACACAGATACGCAGTATTTT.

The chain recombines TRBV6-2 or TRBV6-3 with TRBJ2-7; the D is unclear. The CDR3 has 17 amino acids. Trimming pared 0 bases from V and 2 bases from J, leaving 17 bases between. Germline V gives CDR1 MNHEY, CDR2 SVGEGT. The CDR3 protein is CASSYSLREFPTYEQYF. CDR3 DNA sequence: TGTGCCAGCAGTTACTCGCTGCGAGAGTTTCCGACCTACGAGCAGTACTTC.

This clone was picked up a small number of times. The identical CDR3 is also encoded by other nucleotide sequences in the sample. J is TRBJ2-2 and V is TRBV9; D not certain. CDR3 size: 13 residues. Germline V gene lookup returns CDR1 SGDLS and CDR2 YYNGEE. V was pared by 1 base and J by 7 bases, with 8 bases between. CDR3 loop: CASSVILGGELFF. The DNA for the CDR3 is TGTGCCAGCAGCGTAATATTGGGCGGGGAGCTGTTTTTT.

Worth noting for this clone: Other DNA sequences in this specimen translate into the identical CDR3. The J gene is TRBJ2-7, the V gene TRBV7-9; D uncertain. Looked up from germline, CDR1 is SEHNR and CDR2 is FQNEAQ (reference sequence). The CDR3 runs to 12 residues. The V end lost 5 bases, the J end lost 3 bases, and 8 bases lay between the germline ends. The DNA for the CDR3 is TGTGCCAGCAGCGACGCGAGCTACGAGCAGTACTTC. Protein: CASSDASYEQYF.

J is TRBJ2-7 and V is TRBV5-8; a weak D match, TRBD2 (5 bases). Trimming took 1 base from V and 3 from J, leaving 20 bases between them. Per the germline V gene, CDR1 is SGHTS and CDR2 is YDEGEE. The CDR3 length is 17 residues. The CDR3 here is CASSLWHGMGIGYEQYF. In DNA, the CDR3 is TGTGCCAGCAGCTTGTGGCACGGGATGGGGATTGGCTACGAGCAGTACTTC.

The chain carries TRBV28 and TRBJ1-5; D may be TRBD1 (6 bases). CDR1 is MDHEN and CDR2 is SYDVKM in the germline V gene. V lost 1 base to trimming and J lost 1 base, with 11 bases between them. This CDR3 is built from 16 residues. CDR3 residues: CASSLLQGRSNQPQHF. In nucleotides, the CDR3 is TGTGCCAGCAGTTTATTACAGGGAAGGAGCAATCAGCCCCAGCATTTT.

J is TRBJ1-2 and V is TRBV12-3 or TRBV12-4; D not certain. The CDR3 contains 13 residues. V was trimmed by 3 bases and J by 2 bases, leaving 7 bases between them. The CDR3 reads CASSFSKNYGYTF. Written as DNA, the CDR3 is TGTGCCAGCAGTTTCAGCAAAAACTATGGCTACACCTTC.

The rearrangement links TRBV4-1 to TRBJ1-2, with 8 bases aligning to TRBD1. Germline V lookup: CDR1 MGHRA, CDR2 YSYEKL. This CDR3 is built from 15 residues. With 1 base clipped from V and 4 bases from J, the junction kept 5 bases outside the gene matches. The CDR3 reads CASSQAGQALYGYTF. The CDR3 DNA is TGCGCCAGCAGCCAAGCGGGACAGGCCCTCTATGGCTACACCTTC.

This clone was counted a few times. The V call is TRBV29-1, the J call TRBJ2-7, with 7 bases fitting TRBD1. The trim removed 4 bases at V and 4 bases at J, leaving 16 bases unmatched. The CDR3 contains 16 residues. CDR1 is SQVTM and CDR2 is ANQGSEA in the germline V gene. Here the CDR3 reads CSVAYPGQRGRYEQYF. The CDR3 DNA follows: TGCAGCGTTGCCTACCCGGGACAGAGGGGACGTTACGAGCAGTACTTC.

The chain is built from TRBV21-1 and TRBJ2-2; the DNA was not compared with TRBD1, the D call given in the table. TRBV21-1 is a pseudogene segment. The CDR3 length is 17 residues. DNA for the CDR3: TGTGCCAGCAAAGAGAAGACAGGACTGAGTAACACCGGGGAGCTGTTTTTT. Its translation: CASKEKTGLSNTGELFF.

The chain carries TRBV28 and TRBJ1-2; D possibly corresponds to TRBD1 (6 bases). V was shortened by 6 bases and J by 0 bases, with 23 bases between the two germline ends. Per the germline V gene, CDR1 is MDHEN and CDR2 is SYDVKM. The CDR3 consists of 18 residues. Written as DNA, the CDR3 is TGTGCCAGCAGAGAGCTTACCGGACAGAGGGGAGCTAACTATGGCTACACCTTC. This codes for CASRELTGQRGANYGYTF.

This clone appeared a single time. The chain couples TRBV5-1 to TRBJ2-2; D perhaps matches TRBD2 (6 bases). Germline CDR1 reads SGHRS; CDR2 reads YFSETQ. Trimming pared 3 bases from V and 5 bases from J, leaving 11 bases between. The CDR3 totals 14 residues. The CDR3 nucleotides are TGCGCCAGCAGCTCGGAGGGGATAACCGGGGAGCTGTTTTTT. Its translation: CASSSEGITGELFF.